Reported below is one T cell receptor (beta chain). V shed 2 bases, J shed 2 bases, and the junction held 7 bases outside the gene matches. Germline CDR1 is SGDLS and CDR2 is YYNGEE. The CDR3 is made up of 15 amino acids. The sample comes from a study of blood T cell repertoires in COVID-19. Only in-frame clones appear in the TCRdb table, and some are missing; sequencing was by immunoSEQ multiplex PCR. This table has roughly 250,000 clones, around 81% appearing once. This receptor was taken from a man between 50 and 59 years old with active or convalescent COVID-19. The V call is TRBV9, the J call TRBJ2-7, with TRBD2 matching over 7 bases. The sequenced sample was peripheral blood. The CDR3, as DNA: TGTGCCAGCAGCGTCAGCGGGGCCACCCCCTACGAGCAGTACTTC. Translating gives CASSVSGATPYEQYF.